The clone carrying this T cell receptor (beta chain) was picked up one time. The cohort comprised adults aged about 18 to 100 years residing in about 25 US areas. Researchers sorted participants into cohorts using their self-reported clinical history. The data were obtained in a study of blood T cell repertoires in COVID-19. The germline gives CDR1 MNHEY, CDR2 SVGEGT. V was shortened by 4 bases and J by 5 bases, with 11 bases between the two germline ends. The CDR3 covers 13 residues. This table comes from immunoSEQ multiplex PCR, and its TCRdb copy is limited to in-frame clones, with some not included. This table has 200,000 to 250,000 clones, 70% to 90% appearing once.

Sequences were obtained from PBMCs or T cells enriched from blood (not recorded which). The receptor's source is a man aged 25 to 40 who had recovered from COVID-19. The chain uses TRBV6-2 or TRBV6-3 and TRBJ1-2, with a possible D match to TRBD1 (6 bases). CDR3 coding DNA: TGTGCCAGCAGTTCCCAGGACAGATATGGCTACACCTTC. As protein: CASSSQDRYGYTF.